The 13 T cell receptor beta chains reported below all come from one sample, sequenced in a study of beta chain features in type 1 diabetes. The investigators reverse transcribed all of the isolated RNA, so they sequenced expressed TCRB transcripts. TCRdb's table, derived via immunoSEQ multiplex PCR, lists solely in-frame clones and lacks some. The sample carries hundreds of thousands of clones, 30% recorded once. The sequenced sample consisted of naive CD4+ T cells from blood. The source of these receptors is a man aged 18 to 35 in good health.

This sequence joins TRBV4-3 and TRBJ1-4; D unresolved. The CDR3 length is 15 residues. Germline V gene data show CDR1 as LGHNA and CDR2 as YSLEER. V lost 0 bases, J lost 8 bases, and 13 bases lay in between. CDR3 loop: CASSQDTGFREKLFF. The CDR3 DNA sequence: TGCGCCAGCAGCCAAGATACGGGATTTAGGGAAAAACTGTTTTTT.

This clone was seen a few times. The CDR3 nucleotides are TGTGCCAGCAGCCCCCGGCCAAGCTCCTACAATGAGCAGTTCTTC. Translated: CASSPRPSSYNEQFF. The rearrangement links TRBV7-9 to TRBJ2-1; unclear D gene. Trimming took 5 bases from V and 0 from J, leaving 11 bases between them. CDR1 and CDR2 (germline): SEHNR, FQNEAQ (reference sequence). CDR3 size: 15 residues. Supplemented by reference TRBV7-9 and TRBJ2-1, the full variable domain reads DTGVSQNPRHKITKRGQNVTFRCDPISEHNRLYWYRQTLGQGPEFLTYFQNEAQLEKSRLLSDRFSAERPKGSFSTLEIQRTEQGDSAMYLCASSPRPSSYNEQFFGPGTRLTVL.

This clone was counted only a few times. The chain combines TRBV19 with TRBJ2-7, with D perhaps TRBD2 (7 bases). CDR1 is LNHDA and CDR2 is SQIVND in the germline V gene (reference sequence). V gave up 5 bases and J gave up 2 bases, with 13 bases separating them. This CDR3 region has 14 residues. Written as DNA, the CDR3 is TGTGCCAGTAGTGTCCAGGGGACTACCTACGAGCAGTACTTC. Protein: CASSVQGTTYEQYF.

The rearrangement uses TRBV20-1 and TRBJ1-1; D is ambiguous. This CDR3 spans 10 amino acids. The germline CDR1 and CDR2 sequences are DFQATT and SNEGSKA (reference sequence). Trimming shortened V by 3 bases and J by 11 bases, and 10 bases separated the two germline ends. This CDR3 reads CSASRERAFF. The CDR3 DNA reads as TGCAGTGCTAGTAGGGAAAGGGCTTTCTTT.

The J gene is TRBJ1-4, the V gene TRBV30; D is unresolved. Trimming removed 0 bases at V and 11 bases at J, with 13 bases between. The CDR3 is made up of 13 amino acids. Germline loops: CDR1 GTSNPN, CDR2 SVGIG (reference sequence). Here the CDR3 DNA reads TGTGCCTGGAGTGTACGACAAGACATGAAACTGTTTTTT. Amino acid sequence: CAWSVRQDMKLFF.

This chain uses TRBV9 with TRBJ2-4; D gene ambiguous. The germline V gene encodes CDR1 SGDLS and CDR2 YYNGEE. This CDR3 has 13 residues. Trimming shortened V by 0 bases and J by 8 bases, and 9 bases separated the two germline ends. The DNA for the CDR3 is TGTGCCAGCAGCGTAGCCCTTAGGGACATTCAGTACTTC. This encodes CASSVALRDIQYF.

The chain recombines TRBV7-8 with TRBJ2-7, with D uncertain. CDR3 length equals 12 residues. CDR1 and CDR2 from the germline V gene are SGHVS and FQNEAQ. V dropped 1 base and J dropped 6 bases, with 7 bases sitting between them. The CDR3 DNA is TGTGCCAGCAGCTTAGGCACCAGCGAGCAGTACTTC. As protein: CASSLGTSEQYF.

This clone occurred a few times. This rearrangement joins TRBV7-9 to TRBJ2-7; a weak D match, TRBD2 (6 bases). Germline CDR1 is SEHNR and CDR2 is FQNEAQ (reference sequence). The V end lost 1 base, the J end lost 6 bases, and 19 bases lay between the germline ends. The CDR3 runs to 16 residues. CDR3 sequence: CASSLVGTPLGLEQYF. CDR3 nucleotides: TGTGCCAGCAGCTTAGTAGGGACTCCCCTAGGCCTCGAGCAGTACTTC.

The chain employs TRBV18 and TRBJ2-3; the D is unclear. Per the germline V gene, CDR1 is KGHSH and CDR2 is LQKENI. The CDR3 has 14 residues. Trimming left V 1 base short and J 2 bases short, with 7 bases between. CDR3 in DNA: TGTGCCAGCTCACCACTTTCGAACACAGATACGCAGTATTTT. Protein product: CASSPLSNTDTQYF. The full variable domain, completed using reference TRBV18 and TRBJ2-3, is NAGVMQNPRHLVRRRGQEARLRCSPMKGHSHVYWYRQLPEEGLKFMVYLQKENIIDESGMPKERFSAEFPKEGPSILRIQQVVRGDSAAYFCASSPLSNTDTQYFGPGTRLTVL.

This clone occurred a few times. The chain employs TRBV5-4 and TRBJ2-1; 8 bases map to TRBD2. This CDR3 is 16 amino acids long. Germline CDR1 reads SGHNT; CDR2 reads YYREEE (reference sequence). The ends lost 4 bases at V and 2 bases at J; junction bases unmatched: 8. CDR3 in DNA: TGTGCCAGCAGCGGACCCCTTAGCGGGACCTACAATGAGCAGTTCTTC. Protein sequence: CASSGPLSGTYNEQFF.

The chain carries TRBV30 and TRBJ2-1; 8 bases match TRBD1. Losses at the gene ends were 5 bases for V and 2 bases for J; bases not matched to a gene: 5. The CDR3 consists of 14 residues. From germline, CDR1 is GTSNPN and CDR2 SVGIG (reference sequence). CDR3: CAWVRQGTYNEQFF. The CDR3, as DNA: TGTGCCTGGGTTAGACAGGGGACCTACAATGAGCAGTTCTTC.

On this clone itself: Additional DNA sequences in this sample encode the identical CDR3. The rearrangement joins TRBV7-9 to TRBJ1-2; a possible D gene is TRBD1 (6 bases). The ends were cut back, 3 bases at V and 5 bases at J, with 7 bases in the middle. From germline, CDR1 is SEHNR and CDR2 FQNEAQ (reference sequence). This CDR3 contains 12 residues. The CDR3 region is CASSLDSYGYTF. In DNA form, the CDR3 reads TGTGCCAGCAGCTTGGACAGTTATGGCTACACCTTC.

This rearrangement joins TRBV9 to TRBJ2-2; possible D gene TRBD2, 6 bases. Trimming took 1 base from V and 6 from J, leaving 16 bases between them. The CDR3 runs 16 residues. Germline CDR1 is SGDLS and CDR2 is YYNGEE. Here the CDR3 DNA reads TGTGCCAGCAGCGTAAGCCCCTGGGGGGAGTCCGGGGAGCTGTTTTTT. As protein: CASSVSPWGESGELFF.